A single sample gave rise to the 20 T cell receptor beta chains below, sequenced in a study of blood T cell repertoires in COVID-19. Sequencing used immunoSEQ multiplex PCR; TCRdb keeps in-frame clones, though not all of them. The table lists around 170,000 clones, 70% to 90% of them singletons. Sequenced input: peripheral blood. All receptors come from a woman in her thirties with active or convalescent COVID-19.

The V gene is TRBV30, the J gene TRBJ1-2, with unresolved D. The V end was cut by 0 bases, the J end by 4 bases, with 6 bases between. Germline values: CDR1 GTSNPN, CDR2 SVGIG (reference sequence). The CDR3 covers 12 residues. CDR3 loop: CAWSVSGYGYTF. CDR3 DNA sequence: TGTGCCTGGAGTGTGTCAGGCTATGGCTACACCTTC.

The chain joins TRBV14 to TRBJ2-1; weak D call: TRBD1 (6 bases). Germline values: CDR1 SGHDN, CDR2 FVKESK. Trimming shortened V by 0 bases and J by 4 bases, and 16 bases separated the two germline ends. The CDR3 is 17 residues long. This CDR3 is CASSQERLKRGYNEQFF. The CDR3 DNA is TGTGCCAGCAGCCAAGAGAGGCTAAAGAGGGGGTACAATGAGCAGTTCTTC.

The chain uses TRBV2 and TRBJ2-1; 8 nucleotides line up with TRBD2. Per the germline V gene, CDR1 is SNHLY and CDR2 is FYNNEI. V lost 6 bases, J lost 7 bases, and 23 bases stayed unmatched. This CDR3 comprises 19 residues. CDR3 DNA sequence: TGTGCCAGCAGGCCTCTAGCCATACCAGCGGGAGAGGTGGATAATGAGCAGTTCTTC. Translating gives CASRPLAIPAGEVDNEQFF.

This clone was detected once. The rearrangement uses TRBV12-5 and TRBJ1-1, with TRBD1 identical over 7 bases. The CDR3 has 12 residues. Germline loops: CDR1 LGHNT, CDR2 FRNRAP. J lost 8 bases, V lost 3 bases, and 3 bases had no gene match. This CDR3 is CASGLGGVEAFF. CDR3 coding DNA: TGTGCTAGTGGTTTAGGGGGCGTCGAAGCTTTCTTT.

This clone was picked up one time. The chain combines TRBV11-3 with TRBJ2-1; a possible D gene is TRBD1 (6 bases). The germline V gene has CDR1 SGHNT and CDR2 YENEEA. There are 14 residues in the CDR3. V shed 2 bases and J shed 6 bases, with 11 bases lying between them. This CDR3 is CASSLRGIGNEQFF. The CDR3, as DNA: TGTGCCAGCAGCTTAAGGGGGATTGGCAATGAGCAGTTCTTC.

The CDR3 region has the DNA TGTGCCAGCAGTGAAGCGGTCCCTAGGGGGAATTCACCCCTCCACTTT. It codes for CASSEAVPRGNSPLHF. This chain links TRBV2 with TRBJ1-6; possibly TRBD1 for D (6 bases). Germline V gene sequence: CDR1 SNHLY, CDR2 FYNNEI. Trimming shortened V by 0 bases and J by 7 bases, and 13 bases separated the two germline ends. The CDR3 covers 16 residues.

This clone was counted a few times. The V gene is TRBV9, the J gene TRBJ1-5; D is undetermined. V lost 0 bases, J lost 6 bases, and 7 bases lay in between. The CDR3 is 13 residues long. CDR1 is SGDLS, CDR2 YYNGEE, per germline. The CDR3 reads CASSVEEGQPQHF. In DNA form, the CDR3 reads TGTGCCAGCAGCGTAGAGGAGGGTCAGCCCCAGCATTTT. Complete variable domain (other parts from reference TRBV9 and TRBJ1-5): DSGVTQTPKHLITATGQRVTLRCSPRSGDLSVYWYQQSLDQGLQFLIQYYNGEERAKGNILERFSAQQFPDLHSELNLSSLELGDSALYFCASSVEEGQPQHFGDGTRLSIL.

The CDR3 bases are TGTGCCAGCAATGGGGGGGTGTTGGCTAATGAAAAACTGTTTTTT. It translates to CASNGGVLANEKLFF. The chain recombines TRBV2 with TRBJ1-4; D may be TRBD1 (5 bases). CDR1 and CDR2 (germline): SNHLY, FYNNEI. The CDR3 consists of 15 residues. Trimming left V 7 bases short and J 3 bases short, with 15 bases between. The full variable domain, rest sourced from reference TRBV2 and TRBJ1-4, is EPEVTQTPSHQVTQMGQEVILRCVPISNHLYFYWYRQILGQKVEFLVSFYNNEISEKSEIFDDQFSVERPDGSNFTLKIRSTKLEDSAMYFCASNGGVLANEKLFFGSGTQLSVL.

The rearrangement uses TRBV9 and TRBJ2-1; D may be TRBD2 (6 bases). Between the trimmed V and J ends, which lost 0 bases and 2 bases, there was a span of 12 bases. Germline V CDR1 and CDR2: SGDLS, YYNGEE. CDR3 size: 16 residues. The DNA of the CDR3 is TGTGCCAGCAGCGTAGCCGGGGGTGGGACCTACAATGAGCAGTTCTTC. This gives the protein CASSVAGGGTYNEQFF.

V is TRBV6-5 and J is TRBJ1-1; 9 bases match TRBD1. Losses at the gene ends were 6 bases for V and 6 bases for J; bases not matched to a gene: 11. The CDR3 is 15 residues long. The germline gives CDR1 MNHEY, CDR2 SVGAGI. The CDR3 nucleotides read TGTGCCAGCAGGGGACAGGGCAGGAGGGGCCCTGAAGCTTTCTTT. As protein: CASRGQGRRGPEAFF.

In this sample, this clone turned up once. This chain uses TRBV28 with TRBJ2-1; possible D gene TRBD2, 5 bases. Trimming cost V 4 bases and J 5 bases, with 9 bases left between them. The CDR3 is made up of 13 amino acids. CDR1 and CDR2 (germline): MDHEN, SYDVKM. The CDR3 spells CASSYGVDNEQFF. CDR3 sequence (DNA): TGTGCCAGCAGTTACGGGGTGGACAATGAGCAGTTCTTC.

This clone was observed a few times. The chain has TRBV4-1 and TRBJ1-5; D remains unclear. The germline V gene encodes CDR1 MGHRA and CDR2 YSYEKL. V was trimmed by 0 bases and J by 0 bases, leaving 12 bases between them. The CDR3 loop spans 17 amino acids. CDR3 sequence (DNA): TGCGCCAGCAGCCAAGAAATTGCGGGATTTAGCAATCAGCCCCAGCATTTT. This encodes CASSQEIAGFSNQPQHF.

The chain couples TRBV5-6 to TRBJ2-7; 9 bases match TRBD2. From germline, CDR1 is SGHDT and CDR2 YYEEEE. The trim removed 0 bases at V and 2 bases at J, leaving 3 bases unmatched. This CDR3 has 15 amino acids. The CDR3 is CASSLGASGAYEQYF. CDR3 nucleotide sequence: TGTGCCAGCAGCTTGGGGGCTAGCGGGGCCTACGAGCAGTACTTC.

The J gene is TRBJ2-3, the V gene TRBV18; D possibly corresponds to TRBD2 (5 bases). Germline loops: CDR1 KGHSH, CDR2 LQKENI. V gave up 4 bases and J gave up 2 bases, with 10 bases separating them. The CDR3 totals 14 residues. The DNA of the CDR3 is TGTGCCAGCTCACGGGTCGGGGACACAGATACGCAGTATTTT. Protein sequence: CASSRVGDTDTQYF.

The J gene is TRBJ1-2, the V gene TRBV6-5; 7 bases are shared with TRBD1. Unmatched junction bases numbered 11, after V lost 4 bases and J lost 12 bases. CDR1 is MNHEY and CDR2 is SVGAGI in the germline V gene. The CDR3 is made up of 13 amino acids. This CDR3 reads CASSSPDRVVHTF. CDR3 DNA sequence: TGTGCCAGCAGTTCGCCAGACAGGGTAGTTCACACCTTC.

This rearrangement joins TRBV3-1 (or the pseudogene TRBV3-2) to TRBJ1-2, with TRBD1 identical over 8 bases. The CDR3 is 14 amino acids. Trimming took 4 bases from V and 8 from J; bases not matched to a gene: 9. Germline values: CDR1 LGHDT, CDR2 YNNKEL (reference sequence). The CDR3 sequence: CASSRRQQGGGYTF. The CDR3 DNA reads TGTGCCAGCAGCCGAAGGCAACAGGGGGGAGGCTACACCTTC.

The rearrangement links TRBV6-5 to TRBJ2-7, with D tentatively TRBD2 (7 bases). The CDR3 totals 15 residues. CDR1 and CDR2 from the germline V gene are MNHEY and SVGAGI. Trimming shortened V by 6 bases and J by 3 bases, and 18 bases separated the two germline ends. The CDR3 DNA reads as TGTGCCAGCAGCGAGGGGGGGGTAGCTCTCTACGAGCAGTACTTC. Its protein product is CASSEGGVALYEQYF.

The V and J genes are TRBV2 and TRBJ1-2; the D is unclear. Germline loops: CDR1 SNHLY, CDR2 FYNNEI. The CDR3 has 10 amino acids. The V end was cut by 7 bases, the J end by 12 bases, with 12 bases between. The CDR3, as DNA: TGTGCCAGCACGGCAGGTTCGGACACCTTC. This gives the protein CASTAGSDTF.

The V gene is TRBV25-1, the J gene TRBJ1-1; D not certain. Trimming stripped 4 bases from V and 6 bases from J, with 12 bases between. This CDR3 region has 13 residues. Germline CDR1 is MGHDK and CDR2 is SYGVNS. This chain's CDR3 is CASSGALGPEAFF. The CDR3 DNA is TGTGCCAGCAGTGGAGCTCTGGGCCCTGAAGCTTTCTTT. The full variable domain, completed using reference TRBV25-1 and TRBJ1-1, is EADIYQTPRYLVIGTGKKITLECSQTMGHDKMYWYQQDPGMELHLIHYSYGVNSTEKGDLSSESTVSRIRTEHFPLTLESARPSHTSQYLCASSGALGPEAFFGQGTRLTVV.

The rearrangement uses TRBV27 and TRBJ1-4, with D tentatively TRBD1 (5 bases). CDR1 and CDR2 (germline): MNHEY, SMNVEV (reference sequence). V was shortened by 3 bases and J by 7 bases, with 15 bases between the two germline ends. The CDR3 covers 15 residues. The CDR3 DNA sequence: TGTGCCAGCAGTTTTGCGGGACCCATGGGTGAAAAACTGTTTTTT. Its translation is CASSFAGPMGEKLFF.